The 13 T cell receptor beta chains in this list originate from one sample, sequenced in a study of blood T cell repertoires in COVID-19. The table came from immunoSEQ multiplex PCR; TCRdb's copy has only in-frame clones and leaves some out. The table lists roughly 380,000 clones, 85% of them singletons. The specimen was peripheral blood. The receptors come from a woman younger than 35 with acute or convalescent COVID-19.

This chain uses TRBV6-6 with TRBJ2-7; D is possibly TRBD2 (5 bases). The CDR3 has 11 residues. The germline CDR1 and CDR2 sequences are MNHNY and SVGAGI (reference sequence). The germline V and J ends were trimmed by 10 bases and 3 bases, with 10 bases remaining between them. The CDR3 spells CATERGYEQYF. DNA for the CDR3: TGTGCCACAGAACGGGGCTACGAGCAGTACTTC.

V gene TRBV2 combines with J gene TRBJ2-3, with TRBD2 matching 8 bases. The CDR3 length is 15 residues. Trimming removed 6 bases from V and 2 bases from J; junction bases left unmatched: 7. Germline CDR1 reads SNHLY; CDR2 reads FYNNEI. CDR3 in DNA: TGTGCCAGCAGCAGCGGCGGGGGGCCCACAGATACGCAGTATTTT. Its protein product is CASSSGGGPTDTQYF.

This chain uses TRBV3-1 (or the pseudogene TRBV3-2) with TRBJ1-6; no clear D. Trimming stripped 0 bases from V and 6 bases from J, with 12 bases between. Germline V gene sequence: CDR1 LGHDT, CDR2 YNNKEL (reference sequence). The CDR3 has 16 residues. The CDR3 sequence is CASSQDIGRSNSPLHF. For the CDR3, the DNA is TGTGCCAGCAGCCAAGACATAGGGAGGTCTAATTCACCCCTCCACTTT.

The chain couples TRBV7-3 to TRBJ2-3; 10 bases match TRBD2. Per the germline V gene, CDR1 is SGHTA and CDR2 is FQGTGA. The CDR3 runs 16 residues. V shed 2 bases, J shed 5 bases, and the junction held 7 bases outside the gene matches. CDR3 residues: CASSLQRGGLGDTQYF. The CDR3, as DNA: TGTGCCAGCAGCTTACAGCGGGGGGGCCTAGGAGATACGCAGTATTTT.

The chain couples TRBV28 to TRBJ2-2, with a possible D match to TRBD2 (6 bases). CDR1 is MDHEN, CDR2 SYDVKM, per germline. V lost 2 bases to trimming and J lost 6 bases, with 13 bases between them. This CDR3 comprises 15 residues. CDR3 sequence reads: CASSLPAREAGELFF. The CDR3 DNA follows: TGTGCCAGCAGTTTACCGGCCAGGGAGGCCGGGGAGCTGTTTTTT.

The chain links TRBV28 to TRBJ1-1, with no clear D. The ends were cut back, 5 bases at V and 1 base at J, with 11 bases in the middle. The CDR3 has 14 residues. The V gene's germline CDR1 is MDHEN and CDR2 SYDVKM. Written as DNA, the CDR3 is TGTGCCAGCAGTCCGCTACGGGAGAACACTGAAGCTTTCTTT. This gives the protein CASSPLRENTEAFF.

The chain links TRBV12-5 to TRBJ1-1; maybe TRBD1 (5 bases). V lost 5 bases and J 0 bases, leaving 10 bases between the germline ends. The V gene's germline CDR1 is LGHNT and CDR2 FRNRAP. There are 14 residues in the CDR3. As DNA, the CDR3 is TGTGCTAGTGGTGACAGAGATTTGAACACTGAAGCTTTCTTT. The encoded protein is CASGDRDLNTEAFF.

J is TRBJ2-5 and V is TRBV19; TRBD1 might be the D (6 bases). Trimming pared 3 bases from V and 1 base from J, leaving 12 bases between. The length of the CDR3 is 15 residues. Looked up from germline, CDR1 is LNHDA and CDR2 is SQIVND (reference sequence). CDR3 sequence (DNA): TGTGCCAGTAGTATGAGGCGGACAGCCCAAGAGACCCAGTACTTC. Protein product: CASSMRRTAQETQYF.

The chain carries TRBV27 and TRBJ2-3, with TRBD2 as a possible D gene (7 bases). The V gene's germline CDR1 is MNHEY and CDR2 SMNVEV (reference sequence). Trimming stripped 8 bases from V and 6 bases from J, with 21 bases between. This CDR3 contains 15 residues. CDR3 nucleotide sequence: TGTGCCAGCGGTATCGGCGGGGGCCCGTCGGATACGCAGTATTTT. It codes for CASGIGGGPSDTQYF.

The chain is built from TRBV6-1 and TRBJ2-2; 7 bases line up with TRBD1. Per the germline V gene, CDR1 is MNHNS and CDR2 is SASEGT. The CDR3 contains 15 residues. V lost 2 bases to trimming and J lost 4 bases; unmatched junction nucleotides: 4. CDR3 loop: CASSERAGGTGELFF. The CDR3 DNA follows: TGTGCCAGCAGTGAAAGGGCAGGGGGCACCGGGGAGCTGTTTTTT.

The chain carries TRBV30 and TRBJ2-1; 7 nucleotides match TRBD1. V dropped 5 bases and J dropped 6; count of bases not matched to a gene: 4. The V gene's germline CDR1 is GTSNPN and CDR2 SVGIG (reference sequence). The CDR3 length is 12 residues. DNA of the CDR3: TGTGCCTGGGCTAGACAGGGCAATGAGCAGTTCTTC. Its protein is CAWARQGNEQFF.

The chain recombines TRBV9 with TRBJ2-7, with TRBD2 matching over 11 bases. The CDR3 runs 13 residues. Germline trimming cut 3 bases from V and 6 bases from J; bases unmatched to any gene: 2. The germline V gene has CDR1 SGDLS and CDR2 YYNGEE. The CDR3 DNA is TGTGCCAGCAGCGCCGGGACTAGCGGCGAGCAGTACTTC. It is translated as CASSAGTSGEQYF.

The chain couples TRBV7-6 to TRBJ1-2; D gene unclear. The CDR3 length is 14 residues. V was pared by 1 base and J by 5 bases, with 11 bases between. The germline V gene has CDR1 SGHVS and CDR2 FNYEAQ. CDR3 sequence: CASSLELTSYGYTF. The DNA of the CDR3 is TGTGCCAGCAGCTTAGAACTGACATCTTATGGCTACACCTTC.